This TCR beta chain originates from a study of blood T cell repertoires in COVID-19. About the study: Spain, Italy and the United States supplied samples that represented acute and convalescent COVID-19. Sources were T cells, B-cell-depleted T cells, or PBMCs; the material itself was cDNA or gDNA.

Source study methods: Amplifying reference gene primers gave estimates of nucleated cell counts. TCRdb's copy holds only in-frame clones and misses some; the assay was immunoSEQ multiplex PCR. The DNA was the basis for D and trimming; V, J and clone size are from that table. This sample has 150,000 to 200,000 clones; around nine tenths occur once, and the top ten carry roughly 0.56%. Germline CDR1 MNHEY, CDR2 SVGAGI. The CDR3 runs 13 residues. V was trimmed by 10 bases and J by 3 bases, leaving 13 bases between them. The sequence was collected from a man between 50 and 59 years old with acute or convalescent COVID-19. This rearrangement joins TRBV6-5 to TRBJ1-3, with a weak D call TRBD1 (6 bases). Specimen: peripheral blood. The CDR3 loop reads CANSTGSGNTIYF. DNA of the CDR3: TGTGCCAACTCAACAGGGAGTGGAAACACCATATATTTT.